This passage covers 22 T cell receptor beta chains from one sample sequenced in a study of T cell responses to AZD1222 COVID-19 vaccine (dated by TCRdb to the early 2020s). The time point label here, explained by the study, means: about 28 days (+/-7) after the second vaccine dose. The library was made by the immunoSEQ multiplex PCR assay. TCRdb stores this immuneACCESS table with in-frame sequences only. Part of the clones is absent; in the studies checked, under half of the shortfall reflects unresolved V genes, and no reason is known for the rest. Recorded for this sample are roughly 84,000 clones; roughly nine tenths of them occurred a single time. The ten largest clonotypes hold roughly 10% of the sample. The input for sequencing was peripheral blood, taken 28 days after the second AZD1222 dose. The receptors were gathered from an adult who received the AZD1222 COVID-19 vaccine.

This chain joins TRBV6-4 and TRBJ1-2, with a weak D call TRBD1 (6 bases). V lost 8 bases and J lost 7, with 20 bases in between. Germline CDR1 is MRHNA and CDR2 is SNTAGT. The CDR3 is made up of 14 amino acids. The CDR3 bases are TGTGCCAGCCTAAAGCCCGACAGGAGAAGTGGCTACACCTTC. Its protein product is CASLKPDRRSGYTF.

CDR3 DNA sequence: TGTGCCAGCAGCGCCGGGAGCGGGACCTACGAGCAGTACTTC. Translated: CASSAGSGTYEQYF. The chain carries TRBV9 and TRBJ2-7, with TRBD2 matching over 7 bases. Germline V gives CDR1 SGDLS, CDR2 YYNGEE. This CDR3 contains 14 residues. Unmatched junction bases numbered 5, after V lost 3 bases and J lost 2 bases.

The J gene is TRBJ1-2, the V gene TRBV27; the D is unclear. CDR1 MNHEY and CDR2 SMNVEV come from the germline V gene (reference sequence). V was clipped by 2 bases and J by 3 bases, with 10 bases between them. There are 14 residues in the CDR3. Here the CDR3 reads CASSLTGEDYGYTF. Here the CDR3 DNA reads TGTGCCAGCAGTTTAACTGGGGAAGACTATGGCTACACCTTC.

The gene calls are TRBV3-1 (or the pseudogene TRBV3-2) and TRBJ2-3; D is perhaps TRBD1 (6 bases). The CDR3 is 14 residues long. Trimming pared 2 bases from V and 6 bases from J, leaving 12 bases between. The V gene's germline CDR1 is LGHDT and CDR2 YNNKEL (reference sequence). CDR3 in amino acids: CASSQSQGFDTQYF. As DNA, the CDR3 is TGTGCCAGCAGCCAAAGTCAGGGGTTCGATACGCAGTATTTT.

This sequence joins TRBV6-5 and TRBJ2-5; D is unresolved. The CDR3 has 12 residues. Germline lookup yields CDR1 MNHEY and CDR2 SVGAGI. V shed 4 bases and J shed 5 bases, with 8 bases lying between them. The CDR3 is CASSSDWETQYF. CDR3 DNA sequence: TGTGCCAGCAGTTCCGACTGGGAGACCCAGTACTTC.

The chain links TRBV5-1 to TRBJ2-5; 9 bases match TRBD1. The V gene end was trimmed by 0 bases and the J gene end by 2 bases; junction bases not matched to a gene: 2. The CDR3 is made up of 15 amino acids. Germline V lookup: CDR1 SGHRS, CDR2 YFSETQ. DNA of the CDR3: TGCGCCAGCAGCTTGGGAGGACAGGGGCAAGAGACCCAGTACTTC. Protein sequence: CASSLGGQGQETQYF.

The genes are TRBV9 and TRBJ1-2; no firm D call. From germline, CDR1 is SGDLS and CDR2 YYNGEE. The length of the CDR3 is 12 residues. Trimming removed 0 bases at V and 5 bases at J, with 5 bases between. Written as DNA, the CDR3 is TGTGCCAGCAGCGTAGGAGGGTATGGCTACACCTTC. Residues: CASSVGGYGYTF.

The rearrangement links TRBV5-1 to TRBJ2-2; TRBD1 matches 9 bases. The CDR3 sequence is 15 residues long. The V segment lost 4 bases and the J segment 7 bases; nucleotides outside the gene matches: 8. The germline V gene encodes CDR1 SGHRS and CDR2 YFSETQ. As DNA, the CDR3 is TGCGCCAGCAGCGCGGGACAGGGAGTGGGCGGGGAGCTGTTTTTT. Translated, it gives CASSAGQGVGGELFF.

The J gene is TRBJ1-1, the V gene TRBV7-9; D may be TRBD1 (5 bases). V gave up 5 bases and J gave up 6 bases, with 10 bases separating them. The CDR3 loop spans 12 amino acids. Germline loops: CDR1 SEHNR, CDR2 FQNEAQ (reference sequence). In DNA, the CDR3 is TGTGCCAGCAGCCTGCAGACAGCTGAAGCTTTCTTT. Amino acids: CASSLQTAEAFF.

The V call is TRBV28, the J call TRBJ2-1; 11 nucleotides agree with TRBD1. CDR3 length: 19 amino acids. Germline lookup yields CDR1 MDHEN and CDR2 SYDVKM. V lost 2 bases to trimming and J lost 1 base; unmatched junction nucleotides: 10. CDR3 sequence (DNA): TGTGCCAGCAGTTTACCGGGACAGGGGGAAAGTGAGTCCTACAATGAGCAGTTCTTC. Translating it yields CASSLPGQGESESYNEQFF. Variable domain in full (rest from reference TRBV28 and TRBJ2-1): DVKVTQSSRYLVKRTGEKVFLECVQDMDHENMFWYRQDPGLGLRLIYFSYDVKMKEKGDIPEGYSVSREKKERFSLILESASTNQTSMYLCASSLPGQGESESYNEQFFGPGTRLTVL.

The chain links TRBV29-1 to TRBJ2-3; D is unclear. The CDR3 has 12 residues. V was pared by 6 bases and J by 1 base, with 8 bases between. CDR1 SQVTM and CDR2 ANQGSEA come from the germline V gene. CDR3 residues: CSVKSGTDTQYF. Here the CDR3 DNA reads TGCAGCGTGAAGTCAGGCACAGATACGCAGTATTTT.

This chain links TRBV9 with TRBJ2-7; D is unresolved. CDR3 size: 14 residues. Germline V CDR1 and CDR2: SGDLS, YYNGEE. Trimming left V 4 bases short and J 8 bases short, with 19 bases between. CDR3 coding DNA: TGTGCCAGCAGCCCCGGGTTAACCTACGAGAAGCAGTACTTC. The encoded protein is CASSPGLTYEKQYF.

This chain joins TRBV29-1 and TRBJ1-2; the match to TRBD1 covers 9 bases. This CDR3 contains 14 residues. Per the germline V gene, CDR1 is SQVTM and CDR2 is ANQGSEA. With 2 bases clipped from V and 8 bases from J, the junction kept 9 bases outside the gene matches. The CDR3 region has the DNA TGCAGCGTTGAAAAATCGGGACAGGGTCGGGGCTACACCTTC. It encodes CSVEKSGQGRGYTF.

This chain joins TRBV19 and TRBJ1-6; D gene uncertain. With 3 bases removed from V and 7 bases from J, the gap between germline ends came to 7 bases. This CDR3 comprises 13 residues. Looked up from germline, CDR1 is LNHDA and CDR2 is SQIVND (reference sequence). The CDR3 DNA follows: TGTGCCAGTAGTATTCTTCTGAATTCACCCCTCCACTTT. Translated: CASSILLNSPLHF. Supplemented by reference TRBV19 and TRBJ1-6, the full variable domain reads DGGITQSPKYLFRKEGQNVTLSCEQNLNHDAMYWYRQDPGQGLRLIYYSQIVNDFQKGDIAEGYSVSREKKESFPLTVTSAQKNPTAFYLCASSILLNSPLHFGNGTRLTVT.

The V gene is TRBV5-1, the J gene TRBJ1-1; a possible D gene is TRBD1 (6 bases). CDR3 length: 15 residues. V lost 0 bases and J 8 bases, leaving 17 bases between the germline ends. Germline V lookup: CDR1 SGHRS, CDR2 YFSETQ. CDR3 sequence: CASSLGIYRDKEAFF. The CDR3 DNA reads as TGCGCCAGCAGCTTGGGAATCTACAGGGATAAAGAAGCTTTCTTT.

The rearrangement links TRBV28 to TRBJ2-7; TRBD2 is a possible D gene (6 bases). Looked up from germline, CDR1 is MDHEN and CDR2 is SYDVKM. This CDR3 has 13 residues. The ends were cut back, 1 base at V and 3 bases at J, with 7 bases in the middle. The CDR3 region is CASSLYGGYEQYF. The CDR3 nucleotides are TGTGCCAGCAGTTTATACGGGGGCTACGAGCAGTACTTC.

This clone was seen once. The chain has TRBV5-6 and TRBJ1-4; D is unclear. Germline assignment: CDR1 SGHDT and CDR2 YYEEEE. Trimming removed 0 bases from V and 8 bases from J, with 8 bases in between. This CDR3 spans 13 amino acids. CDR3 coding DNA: TGTGCCAGCAGCTTGGAAGCGAGGGAAAAACTGTTTTTT. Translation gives CASSLEAREKLFF. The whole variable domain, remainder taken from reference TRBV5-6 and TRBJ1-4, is DAGVTQSPTHLIKTRGQQVTLRCSPKSGHDTVSWYQQALGQGPQFIFQYYEEEERQRGNFPDRFSGHQFPNYSSELNVNALLLGDSALYLCASSLEAREKLFFGSGTQLSVL.

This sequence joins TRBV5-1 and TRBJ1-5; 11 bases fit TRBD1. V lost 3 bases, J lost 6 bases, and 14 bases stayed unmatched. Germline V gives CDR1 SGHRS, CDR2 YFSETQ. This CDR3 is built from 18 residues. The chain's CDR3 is CASSSRTGGGSVIQPQHF. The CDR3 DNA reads TGCGCCAGCAGCTCCCGGACAGGGGGCGGTTCGGTAATTCAGCCCCAGCATTTT.

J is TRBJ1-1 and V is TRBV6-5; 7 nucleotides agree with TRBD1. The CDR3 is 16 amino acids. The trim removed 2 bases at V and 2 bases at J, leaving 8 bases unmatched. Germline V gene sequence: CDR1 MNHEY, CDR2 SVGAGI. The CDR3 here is CASSYGQGVVNTEAFF. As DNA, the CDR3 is TGTGCCAGCAGTTACGGGCAGGGGGTGGTAAACACTGAAGCTTTCTTT.

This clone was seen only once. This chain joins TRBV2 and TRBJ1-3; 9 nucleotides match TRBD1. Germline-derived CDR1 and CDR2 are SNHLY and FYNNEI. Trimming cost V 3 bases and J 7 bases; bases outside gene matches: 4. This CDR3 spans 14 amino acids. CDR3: CASSDGTGFNTIYF. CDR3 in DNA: TGTGCCAGCAGTGACGGGACAGGGTTCAACACCATATATTTT.

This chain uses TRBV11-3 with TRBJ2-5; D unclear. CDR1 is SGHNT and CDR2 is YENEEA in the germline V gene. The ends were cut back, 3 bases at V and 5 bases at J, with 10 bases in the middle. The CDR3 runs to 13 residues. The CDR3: CASSLFNHETQYF. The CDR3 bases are TGTGCCAGCAGCTTGTTTAATCACGAGACCCAGTACTTC.

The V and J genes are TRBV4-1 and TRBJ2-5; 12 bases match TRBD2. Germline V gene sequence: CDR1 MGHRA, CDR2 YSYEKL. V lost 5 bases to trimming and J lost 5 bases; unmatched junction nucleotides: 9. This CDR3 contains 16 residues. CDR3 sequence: CASSARLAGAGETQYF. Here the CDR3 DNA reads TGCGCCAGCAGCGCACGACTAGCGGGGGCCGGGGAGACCCAGTACTTC.